Described below is a single T cell receptor (beta chain) sequence and its context. This record comes from a study of shared clonotypes between healthy human individuals. Trimming at V came to 8 bases and at J to 2 bases, leaving 8 bases not matched to a gene. Germline V gene data show CDR1 as SEHNR and CDR2 as FQNEAQ (reference sequence). The CDR3 is 14 residues long. TCRdb keeps only in-frame clones here, not all; method: immunoSEQ multiplex PCR. The sample holds around 1.5 million clones; 95% to 99% are singletons and the top ten take about 0.4%. The study drew its donors from healthy HIV-negative adults without recent acute infections or vaccinations. The authors divided CD4+ cells into CD45RA+ naive and CD45RA-negative memory subsets.

The genes are TRBV7-9 and TRBJ1-2; 7 nucleotides line up with TRBD1. The sequence came from a young man in good health. The sample taken for sequencing was naive CD4+ T cells sorted from blood. As for subset: CD45RA+ positively selected. CDR3 sequence (DNA): TGTGCCAGCGTCCACCGGGACAGAAACTATGGCTACACCTTC. It translates to CASVHRDRNYGYTF.